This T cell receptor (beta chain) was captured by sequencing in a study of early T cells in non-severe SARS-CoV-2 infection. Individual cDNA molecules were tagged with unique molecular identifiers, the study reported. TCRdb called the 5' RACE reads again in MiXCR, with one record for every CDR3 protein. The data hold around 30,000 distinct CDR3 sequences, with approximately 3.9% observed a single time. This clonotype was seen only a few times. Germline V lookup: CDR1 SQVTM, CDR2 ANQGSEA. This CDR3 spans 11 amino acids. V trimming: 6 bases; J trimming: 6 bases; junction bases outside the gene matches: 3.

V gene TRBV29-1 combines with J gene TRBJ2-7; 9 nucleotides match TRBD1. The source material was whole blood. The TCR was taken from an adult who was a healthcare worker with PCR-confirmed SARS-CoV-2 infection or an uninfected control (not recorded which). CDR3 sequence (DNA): TGCAGCGTGGCGACAGGGGGCGAGCAGTACTTC. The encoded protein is CSVATGGEQYF.